Included here is one T cell receptor beta chain sequence, with context. Antigen specificity is unknown. The data were obtained in a study of blood T cells in healthy people across ages. Regarding the study as a whole: Estimates of total diversity, which came from one million sequenced T cells, were considered to be underestimates.

For the second PCR, which ran for about 6 to 11 cycles, a sample-barcoded 5' primer and a J-beta primer mix were used. Each cDNA molecule, via a template-switch adaptor with 12 random nucleotides, was tagged. Via MiXCR, TCRdb re-called the 5' RACE reads, giving one row per CDR3 protein. The table shows some 1,800,000 distinct CDR3 sequences, with around 42% occurring only once. CDR1 is DFQATT, CDR2 SNEGSKA, per germline (reference sequence). There are 13 residues in the CDR3. The junction had 8 bases not matched to a gene; V was cut back by 8 bases and J by 8 bases. All donors came from Russia, were Caucasian and healthy, and spanned ages roughly 6 to 95. Peripheral blood, roughly 9.3 milliliters per donor, was collected.

The V call is TRBV20-1, the J call TRBJ2-1; TRBD2 matches 11 bases. Source material: blood. The source of this sequence is a human donor in good health. CDR3 nucleotide sequence: TGCAGTTCCTCTAGCGGGGGGCTCTATGAGCAGTTCTTC. Encoded protein: CSSSSGGLYEQFF.